This TCR beta chain was observed in a study of cytomegalovirus exposure and HLA in healthy donors. Turning to the study itself: An earlier analysis identified under 130 million unique TCR beta sequences in 170 million or so T cells. The study, taken as a whole, reports: Later on, an analysis found that several of the most significant clusters appeared to be linked to common viral pathogens, which included parvovirus B19.

Germline V gene data show CDR1 as MDHEN and CDR2 as SYDVKM. The CDR3 has 12 amino acids. V was clipped by 5 bases and J by 5 bases, with 10 bases between them. Note on this clone: Its antigen is not identified.

The primer mix had 60 Vbeta and 13 Jbeta primers. This table comes from immunoSEQ multiplex PCR, and its TCRdb copy is limited to in-frame clones, with some not included. The sample shows 250,000 to 350,000 clones, about four fifths of them seen only once. This TCR came from a girl aged 2-10 years in good health and CMV-seronegative. Sequencing was carried out using PBMCs. The genes are TRBV28 and TRBJ2-7; tentative D call: TRBD1 (6 bases). The CDR3 DNA follows: TGTGCCAGCAGTAAAAGGGGGAACGAGCAGTACTTC. It yields the protein CASSKRGNEQYF.